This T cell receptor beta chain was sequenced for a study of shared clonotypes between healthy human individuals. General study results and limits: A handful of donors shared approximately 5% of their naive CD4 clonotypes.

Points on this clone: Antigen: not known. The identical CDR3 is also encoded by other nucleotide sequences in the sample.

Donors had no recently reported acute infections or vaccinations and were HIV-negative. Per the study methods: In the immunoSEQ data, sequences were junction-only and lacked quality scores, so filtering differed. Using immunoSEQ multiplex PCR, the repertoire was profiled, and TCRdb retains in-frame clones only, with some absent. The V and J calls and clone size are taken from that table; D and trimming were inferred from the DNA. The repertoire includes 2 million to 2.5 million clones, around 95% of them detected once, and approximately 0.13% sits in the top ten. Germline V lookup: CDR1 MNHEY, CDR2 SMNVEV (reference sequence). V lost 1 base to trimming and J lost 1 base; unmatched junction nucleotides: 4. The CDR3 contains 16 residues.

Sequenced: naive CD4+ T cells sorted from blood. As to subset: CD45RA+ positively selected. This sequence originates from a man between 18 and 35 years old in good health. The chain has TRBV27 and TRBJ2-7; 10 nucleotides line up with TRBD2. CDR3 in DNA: TGTGCCAGCAGTTTATTGGCTAGCGGGAGTTCCTACGAGCAGTACTTC. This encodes CASSLLASGSSYEQYF.